This TCR beta chain was recorded in a study of molecular identifiers for immune sequencing clone quantification. V was trimmed by 6 bases and J by 0 bases, leaving 9 bases between them. The length of the CDR3 is 13 residues. CDR1 is ENHRY and CDR2 is SYGVKD in the germline V gene. This clonotype was recorded many times. TCRdb re-analysed the PCR reads in MiXCR, keeping a single row per CDR3 protein. The sample includes some 93,000 distinct CDR3 sequences, 20% to 25% of them seen just once. This TCR was recovered from a human donor in good health. Some libraries in this study had Jurkat cell RNA spiked in. The rearrangement links TRBV10-3 to TRBJ2-7; D gene ambiguous. The specimen sequenced was naive CD8+ T cells from blood, with Jurkat cell RNA spiked in. The subset was: FACS-sorted CD8+CD4-CCR7+CD45RA+ naive T cells. The DNA for the CDR3 is TGTGCCATCAGGGGCGGTGACTCCTACGAGCAGTACTTC. It is translated as CAIRGGDSYEQYF.